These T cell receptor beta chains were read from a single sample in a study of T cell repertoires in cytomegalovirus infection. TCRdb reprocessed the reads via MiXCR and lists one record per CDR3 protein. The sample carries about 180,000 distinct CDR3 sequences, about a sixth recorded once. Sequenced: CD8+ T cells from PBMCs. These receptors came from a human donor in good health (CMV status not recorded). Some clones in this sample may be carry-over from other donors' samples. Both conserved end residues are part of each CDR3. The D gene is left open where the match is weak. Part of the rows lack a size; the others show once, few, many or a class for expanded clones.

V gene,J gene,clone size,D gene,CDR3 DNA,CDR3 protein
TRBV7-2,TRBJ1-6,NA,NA,TGTGCCAGCTCATCCAATCTACCCTTGAATTCACCCCTCCACTTT,CASSSNLPLNSPLHF
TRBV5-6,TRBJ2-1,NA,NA,TGTGCCAGCACCCTCAGAGGAGGGGGATACAATGAGCAGTTCTTC,CASTLRGGGYNEQFF
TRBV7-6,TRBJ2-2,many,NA,TGTGCCAGCAGCACCTTTTTAGGGAATTATAGGTGTGGGGAATGTACCGGGGAGCTGTTTTTT,CASSTFLGNYRCGECTGELFF
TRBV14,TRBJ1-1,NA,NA,TGTGCCAGCAGCCTCCAGGGGCACACTGAAGCTTTCTTT,CASSLQGHTEAFF
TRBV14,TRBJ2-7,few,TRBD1,TGTGCCAGCAGCCAAGTGGGACAGCTTACCTACGAGCAGTACTTC,CASSQVGQLTYEQYF
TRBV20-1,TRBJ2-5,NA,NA,TGCAGTGCAAACCCAGCAGGATCCCAAGAGACCCAGTACTTC,CSANPAGSQETQYF
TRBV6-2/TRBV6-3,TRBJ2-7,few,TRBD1,TGTGCCAGCAGTTACTCGCAGGACAGGGGATACGAGCAGTACTTC,CASSYSQDRGYEQYF
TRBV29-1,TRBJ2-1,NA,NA,TGCAGCGTTGAAGGGGGCAATGAGCAGTTCTTC,CSVEGGNEQFF
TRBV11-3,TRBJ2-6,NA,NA,TGTGCCAGCAGCAATACAGGGAGCGGGGCCAACGTCCTGACTTTC,CASSNTGSGANVLTF
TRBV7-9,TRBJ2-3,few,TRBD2,TGTGCCAGCAGCTATAGCGGGGGCTGGGATACGCAGTATTTT,CASSYSGGWDTQYF
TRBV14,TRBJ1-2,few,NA,TGTGCCAGCAGCCAAGATAACAGACTCTATGGCTACACCTTC,CASSQDNRLYGYTF